These 10 T cell receptor beta chains originate from one sample sequenced in a study of blood T cell repertoires in COVID-19 (dated by TCRdb to 2020 to 2022). The receptor library was made with the immunoSEQ multiplex PCR assay. As stored in TCRdb, this immuneACCESS dataset retains in-frame rearrangements with V and J assigned. A fraction of the clones does not appear; measured against another copy, unresolved V genes explain less than half of the discrepancy, and the remainder lacks a known reason. Here the sample has 150,000 to 200,000 clones; approximately 83% occur a single time. Together, the top ten hold less than 3.5% of the sample. The sample comprised peripheral blood. The source of these receptors is a woman aged 55-75 years with acute or convalescent COVID-19.

This sequence joins TRBV27 and TRBJ1-2, with TRBD1 identical over 7 bases. CDR1 is MNHEY and CDR2 is SMNVEV in the germline V gene (reference sequence). The CDR3 has 16 amino acids. J was trimmed by 8 bases and V by 5 bases; bases with no gene match: 17. CDR3 nucleotide sequence: TGTGCCAGCAGTCCACGATGGGACAGCCCTCCGAGGGGCTACACCTTC. Translating it yields CASSPRWDSPPRGYTF.

This clone came up once. V is TRBV6-2 or TRBV6-3 and J is TRBJ1-5, with 7 bases fitting TRBD1. The V segment lost 4 bases and the J segment 6 bases; nucleotides outside the gene matches: 6. The V gene's germline CDR1 is MNHEY and CDR2 SVGEGT. The CDR3 consists of 14 residues. CDR3 DNA: TGTGCCAGCAGTTTGACAGGGTTACCTCAGCCCCAGCATTTT. This gives the protein CASSLTGLPQPQHF.

The chain couples TRBV9 to TRBJ1-5; tentative D call: TRBD1 (5 bases). Germline assignment: CDR1 SGDLS and CDR2 YYNGEE. CDR3 length equals 13 residues. V lost 4 bases to trimming and J lost 6 bases, with 11 bases between them. DNA of the CDR3: TGTGCCAGCAGCAGTCAGGGATTTCAGCCCCAGCATTTT. Translation gives CASSSQGFQPQHF.

About this clone itself: At one of its ends the junction is not consistent with the germline gene, which may arise from a read error. The chain links TRBV27 to TRBJ1-2; 9 bases agree with TRBD1. This CDR3 has 16 amino acids. Germline CDR1 is MNHEY and CDR2 is SMNVEV (reference sequence). CDR3 sequence (DNA): TGTGCCAGCAGCTTATTCTATTCCGGGACAGGGTCCTTGTACACCTTC. It codes for CASSLFYSGTGSLYTF.

The chain uses TRBV6-5 and TRBJ2-3; 8 bases map to TRBD1. The ends lost 2 bases at V and 3 bases at J; junction bases unmatched: 4. The germline V gene encodes CDR1 MNHEY and CDR2 SVGAGI. This CDR3 contains 15 residues. The CDR3 spells CASSYGDRGTDTQYF. CDR3 in DNA: TGTGCCAGCAGTTACGGTGACAGGGGAACAGATACGCAGTATTTT.

The chain is built from TRBV6-2 or TRBV6-3 and TRBJ2-2; 7 bases are a match to TRBD1. Germline assignment: CDR1 MNHEY and CDR2 SVGEGT. This CDR3 region has 16 residues. V was clipped by 0 bases and J by 4 bases; unmatched bases: 5. CDR3 sequence (DNA): TGTGCCAGCAGTTACTCAGGGGGCCGGAGCACCGGGGAGCTGTTTTTT. Translating it yields CASSYSGGRSTGELFF.

The chain has TRBV4-2 and TRBJ2-1, with 10 bases fitting TRBD2. The V and J ends lost 0 bases and 9 bases, in that order; junction bases with no gene match: 8. Germline-derived CDR1 and CDR2 are LGHNA and YNFKEQ. The CDR3 runs 16 residues. The CDR3 DNA follows: TGTGCCAGCAGCCAAGACCCTAGCGGGGGTCCCGGTGAGCAGTTCTTC. It translates to CASSQDPSGGPGEQFF.

The gene calls are TRBV13 and TRBJ1-2; 8 nucleotides line up with TRBD1. Looked up from germline, CDR1 is PRHDT and CDR2 is FYEKMQ (reference sequence). The CDR3 is 14 residues long. The junction had 6 bases not matched to a gene; V was cut back by 1 base and J by 8 bases. CDR3 in DNA: TGTGCCAGCAGCTTAGACAGGGGGACGGTGGGCTACACCTTC. Translated: CASSLDRGTVGYTF.

The genes are TRBV3-1 (or the pseudogene TRBV3-2) and TRBJ1-1; D is undetermined. The CDR3 spans 12 residues. The V gene's germline CDR1 is LGHDT and CDR2 YNNKEL (reference sequence). V was shortened by 3 bases and J by 4 bases, with 6 bases between the two germline ends. CDR3 DNA sequence: TGTGCCAGCAGCCATGAGGGCACTGAAGCTTTCTTT. As protein: CASSHEGTEAFF.

The V call is TRBV7-9, the J call TRBJ2-3, with a possible D match to TRBD2 (6 bases). Germline V gives CDR1 SEHNR, CDR2 FQNEAQ (reference sequence). This CDR3 is 17 amino acids long. The V and J ends lost 1 base and 1 base respectively, with 15 bases between them. The CDR3 is CASSLEGSSVRTDTQYF. In nucleotides, the CDR3 is TGTGCCAGCAGCTTAGAGGGGTCTAGCGTGCGCACAGATACGCAGTATTTT.